The present T cell receptor (beta chain) was sequenced within a study of T-cell reconstitution after alpha-beta-depleted transplantation in children listed by TCRdb under 2016. Turning to the overall study: Using TCR repertoire profiling, the study quantitatively followed how T-cell immune reconstitution unfolded in children after TCRalphabeta/CD19-depleted allogeneic hematopoietic cell transplantation. The paper's findings and limits, for the study overall: Over subsequent months, a decline in hyperexpanded clone frequencies was noted, and after one year, T-cell counts and TCRbeta diversity were mostly ascribed to newly produced T cells. Apparently early alphabetaT-cell count recovery about two months after transplant reportedly relied on only several hundred rapidly expanded clones derived from non-depleted graft cells. In some patients, the high TCRbeta diversity seen at day 60 was put down to recipient T cells and intrathymic progenitors that had survived conditioning.

Concerning this clonotype itself: The antigen it recognizes is unknown. No much larger clone exists at a distance of one base, and base qualities are not known.

Taken from the germline V gene, the CDR1 and CDR2 loops are SQVTM and ANQGSEA. After removal of 4 bases from V and 3 bases from J, the junction retains 4 bases not matched to a gene. Including cysteine and phenylalanine, the CDR3 has 13 amino acids. Here the CDR3 DNA is all that survives: 39 bases in frame from base 1. Library generation was performed with PCR. The data were produced on an Illumina HiSeq 2500. To normalize quantification of the TCRbeta repertoire, the TCR libraries were built with molecular barcoding that relied on unique molecular identifiers. TCRdb reanalyzed the raw reads on its own, using fastp at Q25 for trimming and MiXCR for clone calling, and kept in-frame beta chains. Duplicate CDR3 protein sequences are folded into a single record with the most common DNA and genes. A total of 250,000 to 400,000 distinct CDR3 sequences appear in this sample, over 20% of them only once. Approximately 11% of the sample is in the top ten clones.

What the treatment or condition label conveys for this sample: allogeneic hematopoietic cell transplantation with graft depleted of TCRalphabeta T cells and CD19 B cells. Transplant recipients were children who received TCRalphabeta/CD19-depleted allogeneic hematopoietic cell grafts. The source was PBMCs, mostly from graft donor cells, collected 180 days after TCRalphabeta/CD19-depleted stem cell transplant. Here the chain combines TRBV29-1 and TRBJ1-1; 8 central nucleotides agree with TRBD1. The sequence came from a male patient between 5 and 17 years old who had a stem cell transplant for acute lymphoblastic leukemia, so the T cells may come from the graft donor. The CDR3 amino acid sequence is: CSVVPDRDTEAFF. The DNA sequence is TGCAGCGTTGTGCCGGACAGGGACACTGAAGCTTTCTTT. With the rest looked up from the reference TRBV29-1 and TRBJ1-1 genes rather than sequenced, the full variable domain is SAVISQKPSRDICQRGTSLTIQCQVDSQVTMMFWYRQQPGQSLTLIATANQGSEATYESGFVIDKFPISRPNLTFSTLTVSNMSPEDSSIYLCSVVPDRDTEAFFGQGTRLTVV.